This note documents a single T cell receptor beta chain sequence. The data derive from a study of PD-1 blockade in mismatch repair-deficient tumors. The ends lost 7 bases at V and 7 bases at J; junction bases unmatched: 14. The germline V gene has CDR1 SGHNT and CDR2 YYREEE (reference sequence). There are 15 residues in the CDR3. Clones were read by immunoSEQ multiplex PCR, and TCRdb kept only the in-frame ones, dropping some. The sample lists approximately 110,000 clones, about 74% occurring once. The sample in question was peripheral blood, obtained around 60 weeks after starting pembrolizumab. The source of this sequence is an adult with mismatch repair-deficient cancer. The chain uses TRBV5-4 and TRBJ2-1, with 7 bases that match TRBD2. CDR3 protein: CASRTPSSGENEQFF. CDR3 nucleotide sequence: TGTGCCAGCCGCACCCCATCTAGCGGAGAGAATGAGCAGTTCTTC.